A single sample gave rise to the 24 T cell receptor beta chains below, sequenced in a study of early stage breast cancer tumors. Clones were read by immunoSEQ multiplex PCR, and TCRdb kept only the in-frame ones, dropping some. The data contain approximately 31,000 clones, around 67% of them seen just once; the ten biggest clones take up 10%. Specimen: breast tumor tissue. The receptors originated from a person in their twenties or thirties with breast cancer.

The V and J genes are TRBV11-2 and TRBJ2-7; 15 bases fit TRBD2. This CDR3 region has 17 residues. The germline V gene encodes CDR1 SGHAT and CDR2 FQNNGV. V trimming: 5 bases; J trimming: 3 bases; junction bases outside the gene matches: 8. The CDR3 coding sequence is TGTGCCAGCAGCCCCCGGACTAGCGGGAGGGCCATCTACGAGCAGTACTTC. It specifies CASSPRTSGRAIYEQYF.

Comments on this clone: One junction end does not reproduce the germline sequence, and a read error may be involved. V usage is TRBV6-1 and J usage is TRBJ1-6, with D possibly matching TRBD1 (5 bases). The germline gives CDR1 MNHNS, CDR2 SASEGT. CDR3 length: 13 residues. The CDR3 region is CASSDRDKSPLHF. CDR3 DNA sequence: TGTGCCAGCAGTGACAGGGATAAGTCACCCCTCCACTTT.

The gene calls are TRBV14 and TRBJ2-7; TRBD1 matches 12 bases. Germline V lookup: CDR1 SGHDN, CDR2 FVKESK. The CDR3 contains 15 residues. The ends lost 3 bases at V and 6 bases at J; junction bases unmatched: 6. CDR3 in DNA: TGTGCCAGCAGCCACCGCGGGACAGGGGGCCTCGAGCAGTACTTC. Translation gives CASSHRGTGGLEQYF.

This chain joins TRBV14 and TRBJ1-3, with TRBD1 identical over 8 bases. In germline, CDR1 is SGHDN, CDR2 FVKESK. After removal of 6 bases from V and 2 bases from J, the junction contained 3 bases not matched to a gene. The CDR3 is 14 amino acids. The DNA for the CDR3 is TGTGCCAGCAGACGACAGGGGCCTGGAAACACCATATATTTT. Translated: CASRRQGPGNTIYF. Full variable domain (outside the CDR3, taken from reference TRBV14 and TRBJ1-3): EAGVTQFPSHSVIEKGQTVTLRCDPISGHDNLYWYRRVMGKEIKFLLHFVKESKQDESGMPNNRFLAERTGGTYSTLKVQPAELEDSGVYFCASRRQGPGNTIYFGEGSWLTVV.

The chain uses TRBV7-2 and TRBJ2-1, with 11 bases lining up with TRBD2. The CDR3 spans 16 residues. Germline CDR1 is SGHTA and CDR2 is FQGNSA. With V trimmed by 3 bases and J by 2 bases, 3 bases remained unmatched. The CDR3, as DNA: TGTGCCAGCAGCTTTGTAGCGGGAGGGCCCTACAATGAGCAGTTCTTC. It is translated as CASSFVAGGPYNEQFF.

The rearrangement links TRBV6-1 to TRBJ2-7; TRBD1 or TRBD2 may be the D gene (5 bases each). V was pared by 4 bases and J by 5 bases, with 21 bases between. CDR3 length: 16 residues. CDR1 is MNHNS and CDR2 is SASEGT in the germline V gene. CDR3 nucleotide sequence: TGTGCCAGCAGTGCGCGTAGATGGGGGATCACCGACGAGCAGTACTTC. It encodes CASSARRWGITDEQYF.

The J gene is TRBJ2-2, the V gene TRBV4-2; 8 bases are a match to TRBD2. J gave up 2 bases and V 4 bases, and 6 bases lay outside the gene matches. Per germline, CDR1 LGHNA and CDR2 YNFKEQ. The CDR3 runs to 16 residues. The CDR3 sequence is CASSLIAGTNTGELFF. The CDR3 bases are TGTGCCAGCAGCCTTATAGCGGGAACTAACACCGGGGAGCTGTTTTTT.

The chain is built from TRBV7-9 and TRBJ2-3; TRBD2 agrees at 12 bases. After removal of 5 bases from V and 4 bases from J, the junction contained 10 bases not matched to a gene. Germline loops: CDR1 SEHNR, CDR2 FQNEAQ (reference sequence). The CDR3 spans 17 residues. CDR3 amino acids: CASSDSSSGRGPDTQYF. The DNA for the CDR3 is TGTGCCAGCAGCGATAGCTCTAGCGGGAGGGGCCCAGATACGCAGTATTTT.

The rearrangement links TRBV2 to TRBJ2-1, with D uncertain. Germline lookup yields CDR1 SNHLY and CDR2 FYNNEI. Trimming cost V 1 base and J 2 bases, with 15 bases left between them. The CDR3 has 17 amino acids. The CDR3 region is CASSEVGGWNPYNEQFF. The CDR3 DNA reads TGTGCCAGCAGTGAAGTGGGCGGATGGAACCCCTACAATGAGCAGTTCTTC.

The rearrangement uses TRBV29-1 and TRBJ1-5; D is possibly TRBD1 (5 bases). The CDR3 runs 15 residues. Trimming cost V 4 bases and J 0 bases, with 13 bases left between them. Looked up from germline, CDR1 is SQVTM and CDR2 is ANQGSEA. CDR3 DNA sequence: TGCAGCGTTGGGTTGACACAGGATAGCAATCAGCCCCAGCATTTT. This codes for CSVGLTQDSNQPQHF.

The J gene is TRBJ2-2, the V gene TRBV5-5; possible D gene TRBD2, 5 bases. The CDR3 length is 15 residues. CDR1 and CDR2 (germline): SGHKS, YYEKEE (reference sequence). Trimming pared 3 bases from V and 2 bases from J, leaving 11 bases between. In nucleotides, the CDR3 is TGTGCCAGCAGCTCCAGGACTTTCAACACCGGGGAGCTGTTTTTT. As protein: CASSSRTFNTGELFF.

The chain combines TRBV10-3 with TRBJ2-1; 7 bases align to TRBD2. This CDR3 has 16 residues. From germline, CDR1 is ENHRY and CDR2 SYGVKD. V gave up 5 bases and J gave up 7 bases; unmatched junction bases: 14. The CDR3 nucleotides are TGTGCCATCAGTCGAGGGGAGGGAGGGCCCCAGAATGAGCAGTTCTTC. This sequence encodes CAISRGEGGPQNEQFF.

The chain employs TRBV7-2 and TRBJ2-7; D call uncertain. Per the germline V gene, CDR1 is SGHTA and CDR2 is FQGNSA. Trimming took 1 base from V and 0 from J, leaving 10 bases between them. The CDR3 totals 15 residues. This chain's CDR3 is CASSLGPRSSYEQYF. The CDR3 DNA sequence: TGTGCCAGCAGCTTAGGCCCCCGATCCTCCTACGAGCAGTACTTC.

V and J are TRBV11-1 and TRBJ1-1; tentative D call: TRBD1 (6 bases). Germline V gene lookup returns CDR1 SGHAT and CDR2 FQDESV (reference sequence). The CDR3 length is 14 residues. Trimming took 3 bases from V and 4 from J, leaving 12 bases between them. Here the CDR3 reads CASSFQGRTTEAFF. The DNA for the CDR3 is TGTGCCAGCAGCTTCCAGGGGAGGACCACTGAAGCTTTCTTT.

The V and J genes are TRBV6-1 and TRBJ2-3; 7 nucleotides match TRBD2. Per the germline V gene, CDR1 is MNHNS and CDR2 is SASEGT. V lost 11 bases and J lost 4; bases outside the gene matches: 12. The CDR3 totals 14 residues. CDR3 in DNA: TGTGCCTGGGGATTGGGACGGGAGGCAGATACGCAGTATTTT. This encodes CAWGLGREADTQYF.

V and J are TRBV19 and TRBJ2-2; TRBD2 agrees at 9 bases. The trim removed 4 bases at V and 4 bases at J, leaving 4 bases unmatched. Germline V gene data show CDR1 as LNHDA and CDR2 as SQIVND (reference sequence). The CDR3 length is 15 residues. CDR3 protein: CASSTGLASTGELFF. In nucleotides, the CDR3 is TGTGCCAGTAGTACGGGACTAGCTTCCACCGGGGAGCTGTTTTTT.

This clone was observed a few times. The rearrangement uses TRBV18 and TRBJ2-2; D is perhaps TRBD2 (6 bases). The V end lost 4 bases, the J end lost 2 bases, and 8 bases lay between the germline ends. The CDR3 is made up of 14 amino acids. CDR1 KGHSH and CDR2 LQKENI come from the germline V gene. CDR3 in amino acids: CASSRRGNTGELFF. The CDR3 nucleotides are TGTGCCAGCTCACGGCGGGGAAACACCGGGGAGCTGTTTTTT. The full variable domain, its missing parts supplied by reference TRBV18 and TRBJ2-2, is NAGVMQNPRHLVRRRGQEARLRCSPMKGHSHVYWYRQLPEEGLKFMVYLQKENIIDESGMPKERFSAEFPKEGPSILRIQQVVRGDSAAYFCASSRRGNTGELFFGEGSRLTVL.

This chain joins TRBV21-1 and TRBJ2-7. TRBV21-1 is a pseudogene segment. The CDR3 loop spans 14 amino acids. The CDR3 loop is CASSIDGGLYEQYF. DNA of the CDR3: TGTGCCAGCAGCATCGACGGGGGCCTCTACGAGCAGTACTTC.

The chain recombines TRBV4-1 with TRBJ1-5; 7 nucleotides match TRBD1. Unmatched junction bases numbered 1, after V lost 1 base and J lost 4 bases. This CDR3 contains 14 residues. CDR1 MGHRA and CDR2 YSYEKL come from the germline V gene. The CDR3 region is CASSQVTGNQPQHF. In nucleotides, the CDR3 is TGCGCCAGCAGCCAAGTGACAGGGAATCAGCCCCAGCATTTT.

This chain joins TRBV2 and TRBJ1-2, with a tentative D call TRBD1 (6 bases). Trimming took 5 bases from V and 6 from J, leaving 16 bases between them. Per the germline V gene, CDR1 is SNHLY and CDR2 is FYNNEI. This CDR3 is built from 14 residues. The CDR3 reads CASSNVGGPNGYTF. The CDR3 DNA sequence: TGTGCCAGCAGTAACGTTGGGGGGCCAAATGGCTACACCTTC.

CDR3 amino acids: CASRGVVGGGKAFF. CDR3 sequence (DNA): TGTGCCAGCCGGGGTGTGGTGGGAGGAGGGAAAGCTTTCTTT. The chain combines TRBV2 with TRBJ1-1; D remains ambiguous. Trimming shortened V by 8 bases and J by 9 bases, and 22 bases separated the two germline ends. Germline CDR1 is SNHLY and CDR2 is FYNNEI. The CDR3 contains 14 residues.

V usage is TRBV15 and J usage is TRBJ1-2, with D maybe TRBD1 (6 bases). The CDR3 covers 19 residues. With 2 bases removed from V and 4 bases from J, the gap between germline ends came to 26 bases. Germline CDR1 and CDR2: LNHNV and YYDKDF (reference sequence). This CDR3 is CATSRPTGSVTPGSYGYTF. CDR3 nucleotides: TGTGCCACCAGCAGACCCACAGGGTCGGTAACGCCCGGAAGCTATGGCTACACCTTC. Full variable domain (missing parts from reference TRBV15 and TRBJ1-2): DAMVIQNPRYQVTQFGKPVTLSCSQTLNHNVMYWYQQKSSQAPKLLFHYYDKDFNNEADTPDNFQSRRPNTSFCFLDIRSPGLGDTAMYLCATSRPTGSVTPGSYGYTFGSGTRLTVV.

The chain recombines TRBV15 with TRBJ1-4, with D tentatively TRBD1 (5 bases). The CDR3 runs 14 residues. The V end was cut by 6 bases, the J end by 6 bases, with 14 bases between. CDR1 and CDR2 (germline): LNHNV, YYDKDF (reference sequence). The CDR3 reads CATSIFWGDEKLFF. CDR3 DNA: TGTGCCACCAGTATCTTCTGGGGCGATGAAAAACTGTTTTTT. The whole variable domain, filled in from reference TRBV15 and TRBJ1-4, reads DAMVIQNPRYQVTQFGKPVTLSCSQTLNHNVMYWYQQKSSQAPKLLFHYYDKDFNNEADTPDNFQSRRPNTSFCFLDIRSPGLGDTAMYLCATSIFWGDEKLFFGSGTQLSVL.

This clone came up once. The chain carries TRBV11-2 and TRBJ2-1, with D maybe TRBD2 (5 bases). CDR1 and CDR2 from the germline V gene are SGHAT and FQNNGV. The CDR3 runs to 16 residues. Trimming cost V 5 bases and J 1 base, with 15 bases left between them. The CDR3 sequence is CASSNQGGLSYNEQFF. The CDR3 DNA is TGTGCCAGCAGCAATCAAGGCGGACTTTCCTACAATGAGCAGTTCTTC.